The 21 T cell receptor beta chains below all came from one sample that was sequenced in a study of T cells in Graves' hyperthyroidism and ophthalmopathy. Amplified TCR beta CDR3 regions derived from RNA transcripts. The HTBI set primed first-round TCR CDR3 RT-PCR. TCRdb fed the multiplex PCR reads into MiXCR, producing one record per CDR3 protein. The data contain roughly 720,000 distinct CDR3 sequences, around a sixth of them singletons. Material for sequencing was blood. The receptor source for this set is a man aged 50 to 59 with Graves' hyperthyroidism.

This chain uses TRBV5-5 with TRBJ2-7, with TRBD2 matching over 8 bases. CDR1 SGHKS and CDR2 YYEKEE come from the germline V gene (reference sequence). The CDR3 has 15 amino acids. V lost 0 bases to trimming and J lost 3 bases; unmatched junction nucleotides: 5. Written as DNA, the CDR3 is TGTGCCAGCAGCTTGGTACTAGCGGACTACTACGAGCAGTACTTC. Translated: CASSLVLADYYEQYF.

This clonotype was counted ten times or more. The genes are TRBV7-9 and TRBJ1-1; 7 bases are a match to TRBD1. Germline V CDR1 and CDR2: SEHNR, FQNEAQ (reference sequence). This CDR3 has 14 amino acids. The ends lost 6 bases at V and 3 bases at J; junction bases unmatched: 7. Here the CDR3 DNA reads TGTGCCAGCAGAAAGGACAGGACCGACACTGAAGCTTTCTTT. Translation gives CASRKDRTDTEAFF.

A word on this clonotype: The junction shows a germline mismatch at one end, possibly a read error. V usage is TRBV7-2 and J usage is TRBJ1-2; TRBD1 matches at 7 bases. Germline V lookup: CDR1 SGHTA, CDR2 FQGNSA. The CDR3 consists of 14 residues. The CDR3 is CASSQGDRAGGYTF. The CDR3 coding sequence is TGCGCCAGCAGCCAAGGTGACAGGGCAGGTGGCTACACCTTC.

This clonotype was observed a few times. No conserved phenylalanine or tryptophan is present at the end of the CDR3, so a read error is the likely explanation. V and J are TRBV27 and TRBJ1-2; D gene unclear. The ends were cut back, 4 bases at V and 0 bases at J, with 15 bases in the middle. Per germline, CDR1 MNHEY and CDR2 SMNVEV (reference sequence). The CDR3 is made up of 16 amino acids. The CDR3 nucleotides read TGTGCCAGCAGTTCCCACACCGTAGACGCTAACTATGGCTACACCGTC. Amino acid sequence: CASSSHTVDANYGYTV.

The V and J genes are TRBV9 and TRBJ2-5; TRBD2 aligns across 14 bases. CDR3 length: 16 amino acids. From germline, CDR1 is SGDLS and CDR2 YYNGEE. The ends lost 2 bases at V and 4 bases at J; junction bases unmatched: 4. CDR3 residues: CASSVAGTSGRETQYF. The CDR3 region has the DNA TGTGCCAGCAGCGTGGCCGGGACTAGCGGGAGAGAGACCCAGTACTTC.

The chain recombines TRBV19 with TRBJ2-1, with D tentatively TRBD1 (5 bases). V lost 10 bases, J lost 1 base, and 17 bases lay in between. CDR3 length: 15 residues. Germline V CDR1 and CDR2: LNHDA, SQIVND (reference sequence). CDR3 sequence: CATLPRQGSYNEQFF. Written as DNA, the CDR3 is TGTGCCACCCTCCCCCGGCAGGGATCCTACAATGAGCAGTTCTTC. The full variable domain, rest sourced from reference TRBV19 and TRBJ2-1, is DGGITQSPKYLFRKEGQNVTLSCEQNLNHDAMYWYRQDPGQGLRLIYYSQIVNDFQKGDIAEGYSVSREKKESFPLTVTSAQKNPTAFYLCATLPRQGSYNEQFFGPGTRLTVL.

This clonotype was counted between two and nine times. This chain joins TRBV19 and TRBJ1-1; D gene ambiguous. Deletions cut 5 bases from V and 0 bases from J, with 13 bases between. The germline V gene has CDR1 LNHDA and CDR2 SQIVND (reference sequence). The CDR3 covers 15 residues. The CDR3 reads CASSPSTALNTEAFF. DNA of the CDR3: TGTGCCAGTAGTCCCTCGACGGCGCTGAACACTGAAGCTTTCTTT.

The gene calls are TRBV7-9 and TRBJ2-5, with no clear D. The germline V and J ends were trimmed by 6 bases and 4 bases, with 9 bases remaining between them. This CDR3 has 12 amino acids. CDR1 is SEHNR, CDR2 FQNEAQ, per germline (reference sequence). The CDR3: CASRGFGETQYF. DNA for the CDR3: TGTGCCAGCAGGGGCTTCGGAGAGACCCAGTACTTC.

The J gene is TRBJ2-2, the V gene TRBV5-1, with D uncertain. Trimming took 4 bases from V and 1 from J, leaving 14 bases between them. This CDR3 has 16 residues. The V gene's germline CDR1 is SGHRS and CDR2 YFSETQ. The CDR3 DNA follows: TGCGCCAGCAGCCCCACCGTAGCCGGGAACACCGGGGAGCTGTTTTTT. Amino acids: CASSPTVAGNTGELFF.

This clonotype showed up many times. The chain carries TRBV29-1 and TRBJ2-3; perhaps TRBD2 as D (6 bases). Germline V gene data show CDR1 as SQVTM and CDR2 as ANQGSEA. Trimming pared 4 bases from V and 1 base from J, leaving 9 bases between. CDR3 length: 13 residues. The CDR3 region is CSVVPGGTDTQYF. The DNA of the CDR3 is TGCAGCGTTGTTCCGGGGGGCACAGATACGCAGTATTTT.

This clonotype was seen more than once but under ten times. The rearrangement links TRBV5-6 to TRBJ2-2, with 15 bases fitting TRBD2. The J segment lost 7 bases and the V segment lost 3 bases, leaving 16 bases of the junction unmatched. The V gene's germline CDR1 is SGHDT and CDR2 YYEEEE. CDR3 size: 20 residues. The CDR3: CASSWTSGRGPATFGGELFF. In nucleotides, the CDR3 is TGTGCCAGCAGCTGGACTAGCGGGAGGGGACCGGCTACTTTCGGCGGGGAGCTGTTTTTT.

There are many counts of this clonotype. The rearrangement joins TRBV19 to TRBJ2-1; 7 bases line up with TRBD2. The CDR3 length is 14 residues. The germline V gene encodes CDR1 LNHDA and CDR2 SQIVND (reference sequence). Trimming at V came to 3 bases and at J to 8 bases, leaving 7 bases not matched to a gene. The CDR3 DNA reads TGTGCCAGTAGTATCGGAGGTGGGGGGGATGAGCAGTTCTTC. As protein: CASSIGGGGDEQFF.

Ten or more counts support this clonotype. The rearrangement uses TRBV2 and TRBJ2-1; 9 bases match TRBD1. The germline V gene encodes CDR1 SNHLY and CDR2 FYNNEI. The CDR3 consists of 14 residues. V was pared by 6 bases and J by 7 bases, with 7 bases of the junction left unmatched. The CDR3 DNA is TGTGCCAGCAGCCCGGACAGGGGAAGGAATGAGCAGTTCTTC. Protein product: CASSPDRGRNEQFF.

The rearrangement joins TRBV13 to TRBJ2-7; D may be TRBD1 (6 bases). V gave up 3 bases and J gave up 6 bases, with 12 bases separating them. CDR3 length: 13 residues. CDR1 and CDR2 (germline): PRHDT, FYEKMQ (reference sequence). The CDR3 DNA follows: TGTGCCAGCAGCTTCCGGCAGGGGAGCGAGCAGTACTTC. It specifies CASSFRQGSEQYF.

This clonotype was recorded at least ten times. The chain is built from TRBV5-5 and TRBJ2-3, with D unclear. Germline-derived CDR1 and CDR2 are SGHKS and YYEKEE (reference sequence). This CDR3 is built from 14 residues. V was pared by 4 bases and J by 10 bases, with 19 bases between. The CDR3 spells CASSPETVSSAQYF. The DNA of the CDR3 is TGTGCCAGCAGCCCTGAGACCGTGTCGTCGGCGCAGTATTTT. The complete variable domain, with remaining parts taken from reference TRBV5-5 and TRBJ2-3, reads DAGVTQSPTHLIKTRGQQVTLRCSPISGHKSVSWYQQVLGQGPQFIFQYYEKEERGRGNFPDRFSARQFPNYSSELNVNALLLGDSALYLCASSPETVSSAQYFGPGTRLTVL.

A note on this clonotype: This may stem from a read error, because a much larger clone lies one nucleotide away. The rearrangement joins TRBV7-2 to TRBJ2-4; a weak D match, TRBD1 (6 bases). The CDR3 is made up of 16 amino acids. V was trimmed by 5 bases and J by 0 bases, leaving 14 bases between them. Germline values: CDR1 SGHTA, CDR2 FQGNSA. This CDR3 is CASSPQTGLAKNIQYF. CDR3 DNA sequence: TGTGCCAGCAGCCCTCAGACAGGACTAGCCAAAAACATTCAGTACTTC.

This clonotype was detected only a few times. A read error may be the cause here, since a much bigger clone is one base away. The chain employs TRBV2 and TRBJ2-7; 9 bases agree with TRBD2. J lost 9 bases, V lost 3 bases, and 12 bases had no gene match. This CDR3 region has 15 residues. The germline V gene has CDR1 SNHLY and CDR2 FYNNEI. CDR3 in amino acids: CASSDGREGLYGQYF. In DNA form, the CDR3 reads TGTGCCAGCAGTGATGGGCGGGAGGGCCTCTATGGGCAGTACTTC.

The chain is built from TRBV27 and TRBJ2-3; 14 positions match TRBD2. V lost 5 bases and J lost 5; bases outside the gene matches: 6. Germline CDR1 and CDR2: MNHEY and SMNVEV (reference sequence). The CDR3 loop spans 16 amino acids. CDR3 in amino acids: CASSPRLAGGVDTQYF. The CDR3 nucleotides read TGTGCCAGCAGTCCCCGACTAGCGGGAGGGGTAGATACGCAGTATTTT.

This clonotype was seen many times. V usage is TRBV28 and J usage is TRBJ2-5; D tentatively fits TRBD1 or TRBD2 (5 bases each). Trimming removed 1 base from V and 5 bases from J, with 14 bases in between. CDR1 and CDR2 (germline): MDHEN, SYDVKM. There are 15 residues in the CDR3. The CDR3 DNA reads as TGTGCCAGCAGTTTATCTCCATCGGGGCATGAGACCCAGTACTTC. This translates into CASSLSPSGHETQYF.

With regard to this clonotype: Just one base apart from a much larger clone, this may be a read error. The chain carries TRBV9 and TRBJ2-3; 9 bases line up with TRBD2. This CDR3 is built from 16 residues. Germline loops: CDR1 SGDLS, CDR2 YYNGEE. For the CDR3, the DNA is TGTGCCAGCAGCGTAGAGGCGGGAGGGTACACAGATACGCAGTGTTTT. Its translation: CASSVEAGGYTDTQCF.

This clonotype has a handful of counts. At one of its ends the junction is not consistent with the germline gene, which may arise from a read error. This rearrangement joins TRBV6-1 to TRBJ1-1, with a weak D call TRBD1 (6 bases). CDR3 size: 16 residues. Germline V gives CDR1 MNHNS, CDR2 SASEGT. In DNA, the CDR3 is TGTGCCAGCAGTGACCCCGAGGGACAAATGAACACTAAAGCTTTCTTT. Translated: CASSDPEGQMNTKAFF.